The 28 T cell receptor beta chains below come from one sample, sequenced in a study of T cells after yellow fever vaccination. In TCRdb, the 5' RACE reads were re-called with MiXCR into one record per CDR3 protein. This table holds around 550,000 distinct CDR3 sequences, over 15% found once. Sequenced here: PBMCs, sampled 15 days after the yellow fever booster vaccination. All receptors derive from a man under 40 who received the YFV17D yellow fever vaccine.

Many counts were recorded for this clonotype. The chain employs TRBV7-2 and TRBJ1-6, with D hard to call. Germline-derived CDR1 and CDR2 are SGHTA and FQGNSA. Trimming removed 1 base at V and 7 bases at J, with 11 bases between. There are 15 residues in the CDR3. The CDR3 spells CASSLVFFGNSPLHF. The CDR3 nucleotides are TGTGCCAGCAGCTTAGTTTTTTTTGGGAATTCACCCCTCCACTTT.

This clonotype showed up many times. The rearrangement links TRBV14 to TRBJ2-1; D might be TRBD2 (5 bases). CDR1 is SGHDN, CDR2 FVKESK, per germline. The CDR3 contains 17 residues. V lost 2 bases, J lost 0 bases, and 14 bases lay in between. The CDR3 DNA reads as TGTGCCAGCAGCCAAAGAGTCCGAGGGAGCTCCTACAATGAGCAGTTCTTC. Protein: CASSQRVRGSSYNEQFF.

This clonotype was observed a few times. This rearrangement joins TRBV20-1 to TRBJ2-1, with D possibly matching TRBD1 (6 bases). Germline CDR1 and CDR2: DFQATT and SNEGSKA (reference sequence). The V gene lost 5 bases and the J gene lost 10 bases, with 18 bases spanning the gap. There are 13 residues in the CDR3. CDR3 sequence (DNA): TGCAGTGCTTCCGACCTGCCGCAGGGGGAGCAGTTCTTC. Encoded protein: CSASDLPQGEQFF.

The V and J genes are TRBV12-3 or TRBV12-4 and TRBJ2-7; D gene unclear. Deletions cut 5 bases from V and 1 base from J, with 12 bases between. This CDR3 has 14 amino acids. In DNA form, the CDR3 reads TGTGCCAGCAGTCCCGGGTTCTCTTCCTACGAGCAGTACTTC. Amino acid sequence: CASSPGFSSYEQYF.

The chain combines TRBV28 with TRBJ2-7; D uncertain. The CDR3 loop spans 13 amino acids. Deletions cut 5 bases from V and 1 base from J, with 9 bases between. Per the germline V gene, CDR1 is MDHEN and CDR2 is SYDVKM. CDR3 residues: CASSQPLSYEQYF. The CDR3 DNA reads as TGTGCCAGCAGTCAGCCCCTATCCTACGAGCAGTACTTC. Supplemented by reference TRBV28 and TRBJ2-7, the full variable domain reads DVKVTQSSRYLVKRTGEKVFLECVQDMDHENMFWYRQDPGLGLRLIYFSYDVKMKEKGDIPEGYSVSREKKERFSLILESASTNQTSMYLCASSQPLSYEQYFGPGTRLTVT.

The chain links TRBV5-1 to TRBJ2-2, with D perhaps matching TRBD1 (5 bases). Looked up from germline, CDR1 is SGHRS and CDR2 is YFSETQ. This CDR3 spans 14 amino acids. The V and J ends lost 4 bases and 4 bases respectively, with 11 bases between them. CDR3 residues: CASSAGFSTGELFF. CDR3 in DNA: TGCGCCAGCAGCGCAGGGTTCAGCACCGGGGAGCTGTTTTTT. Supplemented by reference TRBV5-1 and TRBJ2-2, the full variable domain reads KAGVTQTPRYLIKTRGQQVTLSCSPISGHRSVSWYQQTPGQGLQFLFEYFSETQRNKGNFPGRFSGRQFSNSRSEMNVSTLELGDSALYLCASSAGFSTGELFFGEGSRLTVL.

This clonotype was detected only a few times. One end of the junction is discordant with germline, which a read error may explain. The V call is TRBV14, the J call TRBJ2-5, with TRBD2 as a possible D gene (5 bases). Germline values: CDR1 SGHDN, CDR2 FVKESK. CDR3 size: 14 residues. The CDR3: CASSQGGHQVTQYF. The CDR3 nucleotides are TGTGCCAGCAGCCAAGGAGGGCACCAAGTGACCCAGTACTTC.

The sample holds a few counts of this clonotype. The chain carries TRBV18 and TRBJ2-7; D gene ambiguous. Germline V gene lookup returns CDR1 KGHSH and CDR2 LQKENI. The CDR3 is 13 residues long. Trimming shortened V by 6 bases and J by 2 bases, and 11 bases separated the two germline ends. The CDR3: CASSRTEPYEQYF. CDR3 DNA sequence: TGTGCCAGCTCGCGAACAGAGCCCTACGAGCAGTACTTC. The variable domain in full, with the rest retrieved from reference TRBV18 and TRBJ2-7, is NAGVMQNPRHLVRRRGQEARLRCSPMKGHSHVYWYRQLPEEGLKFMVYLQKENIIDESGMPKERFSAEFPKEGPSILRIQQVVRGDSAAYFCASSRTEPYEQYFGPGTRLTVT.

The CDR3 protein is CASSSSGRRAETQYF. The CDR3 nucleotides are TGTGCCAGCAGTTCTAGCGGGAGGCGGGCAGAGACCCAGTACTTC. This rearrangement joins TRBV6-5 to TRBJ2-5, with TRBD2 matching 11 bases. The J segment lost 4 bases and the V segment lost 4 bases, leaving 5 bases of the junction unmatched. The germline V gene encodes CDR1 MNHEY and CDR2 SVGAGI. This CDR3 contains 15 residues.

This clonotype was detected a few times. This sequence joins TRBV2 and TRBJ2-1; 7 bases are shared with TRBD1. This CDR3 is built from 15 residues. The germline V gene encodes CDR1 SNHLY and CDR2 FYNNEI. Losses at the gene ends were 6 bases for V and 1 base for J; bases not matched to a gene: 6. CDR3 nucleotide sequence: TGTGCCAGCAGAAATAACAGGGGTTCCTACAATGAGCAGTTCTTC. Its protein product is CASRNNRGSYNEQFF.

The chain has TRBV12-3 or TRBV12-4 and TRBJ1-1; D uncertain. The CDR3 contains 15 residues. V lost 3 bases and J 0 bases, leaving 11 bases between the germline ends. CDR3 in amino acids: CASSFSTVMNTEAFF. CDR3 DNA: TGTGCCAGCAGTTTTAGTACGGTGATGAACACTGAAGCTTTCTTT.

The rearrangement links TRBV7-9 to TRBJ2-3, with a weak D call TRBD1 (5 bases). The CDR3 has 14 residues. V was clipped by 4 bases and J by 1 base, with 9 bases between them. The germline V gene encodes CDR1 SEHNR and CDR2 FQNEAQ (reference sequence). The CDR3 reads CASSSQGGTDTQYF. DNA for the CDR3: TGTGCCAGCAGCTCCCAGGGCGGCACAGATACGCAGTATTTT. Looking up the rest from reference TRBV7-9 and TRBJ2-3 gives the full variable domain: DTGVSQNPRHKITKRGQNVTFRCDPISEHNRLYWYRQTLGQGPEFLTYFQNEAQLEKSRLLSDRFSAERPKGSFSTLEIQRTEQGDSAMYLCASSSQGGTDTQYFGPGTRLTVL.

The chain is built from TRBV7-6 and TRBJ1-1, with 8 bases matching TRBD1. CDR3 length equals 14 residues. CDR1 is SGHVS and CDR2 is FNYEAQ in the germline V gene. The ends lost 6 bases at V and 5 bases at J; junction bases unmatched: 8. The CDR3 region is CASRRTGGGTEAFF. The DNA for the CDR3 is TGTGCCAGCAGACGAACAGGGGGAGGGACTGAAGCTTTCTTT.

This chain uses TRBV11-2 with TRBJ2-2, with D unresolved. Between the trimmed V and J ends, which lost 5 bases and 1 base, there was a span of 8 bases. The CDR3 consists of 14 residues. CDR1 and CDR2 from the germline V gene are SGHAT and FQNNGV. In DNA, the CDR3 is TGTGCCAGCAGCGCCATGAGGAACACCGGGGAGCTGTTTTTT. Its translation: CASSAMRNTGELFF.

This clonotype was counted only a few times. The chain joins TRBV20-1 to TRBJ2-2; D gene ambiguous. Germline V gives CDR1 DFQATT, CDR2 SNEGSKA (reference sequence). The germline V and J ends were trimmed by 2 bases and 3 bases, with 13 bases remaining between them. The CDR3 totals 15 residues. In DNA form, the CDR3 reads TGCAGTGCTAGAATCTCCGGACGGTACACCGGGGAGCTGTTTTTT. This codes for CSARISGRYTGELFF.

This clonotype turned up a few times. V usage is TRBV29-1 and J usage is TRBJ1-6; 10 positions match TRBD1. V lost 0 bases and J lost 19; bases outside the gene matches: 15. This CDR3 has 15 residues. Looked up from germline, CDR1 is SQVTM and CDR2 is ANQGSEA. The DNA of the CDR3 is TGCAGCGTTGAAGAGTATGGCGGGACAGGGGCTCGCGGTCACTTT. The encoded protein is CSVEEYGGTGARGHF.

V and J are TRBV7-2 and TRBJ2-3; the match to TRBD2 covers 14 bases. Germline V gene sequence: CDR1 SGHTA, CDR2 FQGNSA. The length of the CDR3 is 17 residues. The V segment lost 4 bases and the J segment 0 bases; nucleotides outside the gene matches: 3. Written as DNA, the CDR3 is TGTGCCAGCAGCTCGAGACTAGCGGGAGGGAGCACAGATACGCAGTATTTT. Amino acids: CASSSRLAGGSTDTQYF.

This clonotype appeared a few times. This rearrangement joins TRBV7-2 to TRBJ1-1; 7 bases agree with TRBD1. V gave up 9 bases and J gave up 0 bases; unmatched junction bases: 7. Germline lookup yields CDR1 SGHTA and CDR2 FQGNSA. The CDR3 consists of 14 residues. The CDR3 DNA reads TGTGCCAGTACCAAAGGGGGCATGAACACTGAAGCTTTCTTT. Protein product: CASTKGGMNTEAFF.

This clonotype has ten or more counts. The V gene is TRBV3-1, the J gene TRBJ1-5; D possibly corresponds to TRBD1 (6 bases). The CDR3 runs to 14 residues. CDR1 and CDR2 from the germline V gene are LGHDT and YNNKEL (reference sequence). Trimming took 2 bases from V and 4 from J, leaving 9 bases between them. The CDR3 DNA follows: TGTGCCAGCAGCCAAACAGGGACAAATCAGCCCCAGCATTTT. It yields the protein CASSQTGTNQPQHF.

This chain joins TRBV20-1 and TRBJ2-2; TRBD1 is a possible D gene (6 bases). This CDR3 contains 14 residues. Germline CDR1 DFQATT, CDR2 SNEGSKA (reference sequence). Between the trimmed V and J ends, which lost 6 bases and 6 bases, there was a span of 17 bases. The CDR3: CSATTGTLPGELFF. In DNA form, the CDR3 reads TGCAGTGCAACTACCGGGACACTCCCCGGGGAGCTGTTTTTT.

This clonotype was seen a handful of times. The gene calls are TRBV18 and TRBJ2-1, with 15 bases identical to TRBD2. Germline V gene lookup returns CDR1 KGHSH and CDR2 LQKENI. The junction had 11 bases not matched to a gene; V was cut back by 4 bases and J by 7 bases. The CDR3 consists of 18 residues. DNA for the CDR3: TGTGCCAGCTCACGTAACGCGGGACTAGCGGGAGGTGGTAATGAGCAGTTCTTC. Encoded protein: CASSRNAGLAGGGNEQFF.

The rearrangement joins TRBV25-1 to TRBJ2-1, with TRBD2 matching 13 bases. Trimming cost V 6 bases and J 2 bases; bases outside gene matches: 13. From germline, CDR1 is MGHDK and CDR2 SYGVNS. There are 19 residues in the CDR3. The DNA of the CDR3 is TGTGCCAGCAGGCTCAGGACTAGCGGGAGTTTTAAGACCTACAATGAGCAGTTCTTC. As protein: CASRLRTSGSFKTYNEQFF. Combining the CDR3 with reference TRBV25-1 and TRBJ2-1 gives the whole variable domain EADIYQTPRYLVIGTGKKITLECSQTMGHDKMYWYQQDPGMELHLIHYSYGVNSTEKGDLSSESTVSRIRTEHFPLTLESARPSHTSQYLCASRLRTSGSFKTYNEQFFGPGTRLTVL.

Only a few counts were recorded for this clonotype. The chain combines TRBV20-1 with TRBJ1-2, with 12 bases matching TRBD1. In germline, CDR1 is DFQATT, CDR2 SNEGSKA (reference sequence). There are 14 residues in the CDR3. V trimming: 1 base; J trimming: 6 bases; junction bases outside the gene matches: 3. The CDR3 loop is CSARGDRGHDGYTF. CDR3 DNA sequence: TGCAGTGCTAGAGGGGACAGGGGGCACGATGGCTACACCTTC.

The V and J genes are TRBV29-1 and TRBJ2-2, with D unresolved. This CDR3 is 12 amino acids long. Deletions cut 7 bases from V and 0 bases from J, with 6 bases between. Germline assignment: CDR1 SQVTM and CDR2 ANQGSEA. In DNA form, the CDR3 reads TGCAGCGGGAGCCCGAACACCGGGGAGCTGTTTTTT. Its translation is CSGSPNTGELFF.

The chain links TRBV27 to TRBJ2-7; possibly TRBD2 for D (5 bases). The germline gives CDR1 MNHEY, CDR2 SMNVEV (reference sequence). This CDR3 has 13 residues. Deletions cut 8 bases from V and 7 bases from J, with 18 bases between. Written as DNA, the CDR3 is TGTGCCAGCGGAGGAGTGGCCCGAGGAGAGCAGTACTTC. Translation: CASGGVARGEQYF.

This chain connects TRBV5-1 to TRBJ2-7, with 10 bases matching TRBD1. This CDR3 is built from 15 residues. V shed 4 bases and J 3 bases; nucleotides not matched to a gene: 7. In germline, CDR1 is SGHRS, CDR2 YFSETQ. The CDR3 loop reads CASSDSGTGVYEQYF. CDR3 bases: TGCGCCAGCAGCGATTCCGGGACAGGGGTCTACGAGCAGTACTTC.

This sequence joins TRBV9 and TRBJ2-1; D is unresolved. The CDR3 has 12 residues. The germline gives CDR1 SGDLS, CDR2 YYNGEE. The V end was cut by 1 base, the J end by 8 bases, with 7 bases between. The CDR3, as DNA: TGTGCCAGCAGCGTATGCCCGGATGAGCAGTTCTTC. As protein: CASSVCPDEQFF. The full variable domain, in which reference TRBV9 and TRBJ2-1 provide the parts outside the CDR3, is DSGVTQTPKHLITATGQRVTLRCSPRSGDLSVYWYQQSLDQGLQFLIQYYNGEERAKGNILERFSAQQFPDLHSELNLSSLELGDSALYFCASSVCPDEQFFGPGTRLTVL.

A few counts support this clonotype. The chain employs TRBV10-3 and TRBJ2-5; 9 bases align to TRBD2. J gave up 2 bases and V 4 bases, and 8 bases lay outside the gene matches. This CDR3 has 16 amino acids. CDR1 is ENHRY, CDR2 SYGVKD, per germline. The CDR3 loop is CAISGGAGGPQETQYF. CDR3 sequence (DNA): TGTGCCATCAGTGGAGGGGCGGGAGGGCCTCAAGAGACCCAGTACTTC.